One sample yielded the 13 T cell receptor beta chains listed below, sequenced in a study of T cell responses to AZD1222 COVID-19 vaccine. TCRdb's copy holds only in-frame clones and misses some; the assay was immunoSEQ multiplex PCR. Here the sample spans 150,000 to 200,000 clones, 94% being singletons. The specimen comprised peripheral blood, sampled on day 0 of AZD1222 vaccination. Every receptor here comes from an adult in good health.

The CDR3 region is CASRGYRRRESTGELFF. CDR3 coding DNA: TGTGCCAGCAGGGGGTATAGGAGGAGGGAGAGCACCGGGGAGCTGTTTTTT. V usage is TRBV11-2 and J usage is TRBJ2-2; weak D call: TRBD2 (6 bases). Germline V gene lookup returns CDR1 SGHAT and CDR2 FQNNGV. The CDR3 covers 17 residues. V was shortened by 6 bases and J by 4 bases, with 21 bases between the two germline ends. The full variable domain, its missing parts supplied by reference TRBV11-2 and TRBJ2-2, is EAGVAQSPRYKIIEKRQSVAFWCNPISGHATLYWYQQILGQGPKLLIQFQNNGVVDDSQLPKDRFSAERLKGVDSTLKIQPAKLEDSAVYLCASRGYRRRESTGELFFGEGSRLTVL.

This clone was seen only once. The chain recombines TRBV28 with TRBJ2-2; the D is unclear. The germline V gene has CDR1 MDHEN and CDR2 SYDVKM. This CDR3 is 13 amino acids long. Trimming shortened V by 8 bases and J by 1 base, and 8 bases separated the two germline ends. The CDR3 sequence: CASRSGNTGELFF. CDR3 nucleotide sequence: TGTGCCAGCCGGTCGGGGAACACCGGGGAGCTGTTTTTT.

The chain couples TRBV6-5 to TRBJ1-1; D is uncertain. The germline gives CDR1 MNHEY, CDR2 SVGAGI. This CDR3 comprises 16 residues. Trimming left V 0 bases short and J 1 base short, with 12 bases between. CDR3 sequence: CASSYSERRSNTEAFF. The CDR3 DNA is TGTGCCAGCAGTTACTCGGAGCGGAGATCGAACACTGAAGCTTTCTTT.

V and J are TRBV6-6 and TRBJ2-7, with D possibly being TRBD2 (5 bases). V lost 11 bases and J lost 0, with 14 bases in between. Germline CDR1 reads MNHNY; CDR2 reads SVGAGI (reference sequence). The length of the CDR3 is 13 residues. The DNA of the CDR3 is TGTGCCTGTAGGGAGTTCGACTCCTACGAGCAGTACTTC. Translation gives CACREFDSYEQYF.

This clone was observed a single time. The chain combines TRBV27 with TRBJ2-7; no clear D gene. Between the trimmed V and J ends, which lost 3 bases and 0 bases, there was a span of 9 bases. The CDR3 has 14 amino acids. CDR1 is MNHEY, CDR2 SMNVEV, per germline (reference sequence). The CDR3 loop is CASSFKSSSYEQYF. The CDR3, as DNA: TGTGCCAGCAGTTTCAAAAGTAGCTCCTACGAGCAGTACTTC.

This clone appeared once. The V and J genes are TRBV30 and TRBJ2-7, with 7 positions matching TRBD1. With 8 bases clipped from V and 0 bases from J, the junction kept 4 bases outside the gene matches. CDR1 is GTSNPN and CDR2 is SVGIG in the germline V gene (reference sequence). The CDR3 consists of 12 residues. The CDR3 reads CAGTDYSYEQYF. For the CDR3, the DNA is TGTGCCGGGACAGATTACTCCTACGAGCAGTACTTC.

Regarding this clone: The sample has other DNA sequences that encode this CDR3 too. The CDR3 here is CASSIFGGNTEAFF. The DNA of the CDR3 is TGTGCCAGTAGTATATTTGGAGGGAACACTGAAGCTTTCTTT. V is TRBV19 and J is TRBJ1-1; no definite D call. Trimming shortened V by 2 bases and J by 1 base, and 8 bases separated the two germline ends. The CDR3 spans 14 residues. The germline V gene encodes CDR1 LNHDA and CDR2 SQIVND (reference sequence). Full variable domain (outside the CDR3, taken from reference TRBV19 and TRBJ1-1): DGGITQSPKYLFRKEGQNVTLSCEQNLNHDAMYWYRQDPGQGLRLIYYSQIVNDFQKGDIAEGYSVSREKKESFPLTVTSAQKNPTAFYLCASSIFGGNTEAFFGQGTRLTVV.

The gene calls are TRBV5-1 and TRBJ2-5; TRBD1 is a possible D gene (5 bases). The CDR3 has 13 residues. Trimming pared 2 bases from V and 2 bases from J, leaving 7 bases between. Germline CDR1 SGHRS, CDR2 YFSETQ. The chain's CDR3 is CASSFTGQETQYF. The CDR3 coding sequence is TGCGCCAGCAGCTTCACAGGACAAGAGACCCAGTACTTC.

The J gene is TRBJ1-6, the V gene TRBV7-3; TRBD1 aligns across 9 bases. The germline V gene has CDR1 SGHTA and CDR2 FQGTGA. The V segment lost 6 bases and the J segment 8 bases; nucleotides outside the gene matches: 5. This CDR3 spans 14 amino acids. CDR3 protein: CASSETGGYSPLHF. CDR3 nucleotides: TGTGCCAGCAGTGAGACAGGGGGTTATTCACCCCTCCACTTT. Using reference TRBV7-3 and TRBJ1-6 for the parts outside the CDR3, the full variable domain is GAGVSQTPSNKVTEKGKYVELRCDPISGHTALYWYRQSLGQGPEFLIYFQGTGAADDSGLPNDRFFAVRPEGSVSTLKIQRTERGDSAVYLCASSETGGYSPLHFGNGTRLTVT.

This chain connects TRBV5-1 to TRBJ1-2; 7 positions match TRBD1. J lost 8 bases, V lost 1 base, and 2 bases had no gene match. The CDR3 runs to 12 residues. Germline CDR1 and CDR2: SGHRS and YFSETQ. CDR3 amino acids: CASSLTGVGYTF. The CDR3 nucleotides are TGCGCCAGCAGCTTGACAGGGGTCGGCTACACCTTC.

V gene TRBV4-1 combines with J gene TRBJ1-1, with TRBD1 matching over 9 bases. Trimming at V came to 6 bases and at J to 4 bases, leaving 9 bases not matched to a gene. Per germline, CDR1 MGHRA and CDR2 YSYEKL. This CDR3 spans 15 amino acids. This chain's CDR3 is CASRIPTGGSTEAFF. Here the CDR3 DNA reads TGCGCCAGCAGAATACCGACAGGGGGGAGCACTGAAGCTTTCTTT.

This chain uses TRBV19 with TRBJ2-2; 10 nucleotides line up with TRBD1. The CDR3 runs 17 residues. V lost 2 bases and J lost 3; bases outside the gene matches: 6. Germline values: CDR1 LNHDA, CDR2 SQIVND (reference sequence). CDR3 amino acids: CASSILTGGGYTGELFF. In nucleotides, the CDR3 is TGTGCCAGTAGTATATTGACAGGGGGCGGTTACACCGGGGAGCTGTTTTTT.

This rearrangement joins TRBV19 to TRBJ2-3; a weak D match, TRBD2 (6 bases). Germline CDR1 reads LNHDA; CDR2 reads SQIVND (reference sequence). Trimming took off 10 bases at V and 3 bases at J, with 23 bases between the two ends. CDR3 length equals 16 residues. CDR3 sequence: CATRGGPDRYTDTQYF. The CDR3 DNA sequence: TGTGCCACTAGGGGAGGCCCAGACAGATATACAGATACGCAGTATTTT. The entire variable domain, with the rest obtained from reference TRBV19 and TRBJ2-3, is as follows: DGGITQSPKYLFRKEGQNVTLSCEQNLNHDAMYWYRQDPGQGLRLIYYSQIVNDFQKGDIAEGYSVSREKKESFPLTVTSAQKNPTAFYLCATRGGPDRYTDTQYFGPGTRLTVL.